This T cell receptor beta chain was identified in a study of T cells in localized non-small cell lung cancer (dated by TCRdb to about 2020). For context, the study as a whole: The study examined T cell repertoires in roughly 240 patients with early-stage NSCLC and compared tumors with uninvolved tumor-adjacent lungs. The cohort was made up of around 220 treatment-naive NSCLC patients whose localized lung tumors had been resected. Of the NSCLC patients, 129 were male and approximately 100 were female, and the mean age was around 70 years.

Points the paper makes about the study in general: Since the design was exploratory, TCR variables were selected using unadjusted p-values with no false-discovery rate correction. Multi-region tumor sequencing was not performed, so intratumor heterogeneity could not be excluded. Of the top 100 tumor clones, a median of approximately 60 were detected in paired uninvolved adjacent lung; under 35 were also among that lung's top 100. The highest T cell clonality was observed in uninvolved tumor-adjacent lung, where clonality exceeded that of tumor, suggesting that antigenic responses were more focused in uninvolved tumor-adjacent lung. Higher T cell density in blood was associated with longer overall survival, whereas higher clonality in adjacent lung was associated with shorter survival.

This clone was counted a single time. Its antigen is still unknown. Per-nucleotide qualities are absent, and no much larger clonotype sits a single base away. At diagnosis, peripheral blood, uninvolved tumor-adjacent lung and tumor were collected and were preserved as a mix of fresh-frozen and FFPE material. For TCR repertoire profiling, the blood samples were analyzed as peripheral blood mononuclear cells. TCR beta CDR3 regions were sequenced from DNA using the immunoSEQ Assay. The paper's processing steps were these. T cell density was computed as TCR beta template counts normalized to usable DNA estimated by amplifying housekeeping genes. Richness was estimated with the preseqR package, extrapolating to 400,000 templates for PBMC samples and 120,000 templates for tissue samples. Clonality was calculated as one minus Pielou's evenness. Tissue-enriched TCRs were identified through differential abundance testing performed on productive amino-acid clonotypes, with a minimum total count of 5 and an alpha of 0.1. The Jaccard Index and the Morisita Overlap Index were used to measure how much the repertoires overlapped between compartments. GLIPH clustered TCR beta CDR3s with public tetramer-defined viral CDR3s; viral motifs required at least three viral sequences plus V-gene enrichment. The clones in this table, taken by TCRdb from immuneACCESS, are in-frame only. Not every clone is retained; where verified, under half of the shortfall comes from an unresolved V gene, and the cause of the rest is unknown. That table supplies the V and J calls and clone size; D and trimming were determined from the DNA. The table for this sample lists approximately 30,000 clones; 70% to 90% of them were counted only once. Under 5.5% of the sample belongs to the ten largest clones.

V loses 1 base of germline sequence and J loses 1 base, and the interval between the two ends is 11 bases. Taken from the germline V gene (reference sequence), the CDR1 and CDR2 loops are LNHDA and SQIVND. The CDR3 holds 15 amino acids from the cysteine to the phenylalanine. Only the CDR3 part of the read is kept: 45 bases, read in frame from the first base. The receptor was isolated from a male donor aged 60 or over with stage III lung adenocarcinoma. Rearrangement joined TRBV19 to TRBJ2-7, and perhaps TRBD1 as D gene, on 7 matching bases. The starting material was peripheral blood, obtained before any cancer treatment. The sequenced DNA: TGTGCCAGTAGTATAGCGGCAGGGGGGTCCTACGAGCAGTACTTC. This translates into CASSIAAGGSYEQYF.